The 2 T cell receptor beta chains given below trace back to one sample, sequenced in a study of T cell responses to AZD1222 COVID-19 vaccine. Only in-frame clones appear in the TCRdb table, and some are missing; sequencing was by immunoSEQ multiplex PCR. The repertoire holds about 140,000 clones, roughly 92% seen once, with more than 5% in the top ten. The specimen comprised peripheral blood, sampled on day 0 of AZD1222 vaccination. The receptors shown here come from an adult in good health.

Details on this clone: Other DNA sequences in the same sample also yield this CDR3. The gene calls are TRBV5-6 and TRBJ1-4, with 9 bases fitting TRBD1. CDR3 length: 16 amino acids. Per germline, CDR1 SGHDT and CDR2 YYEEEE. V shed 0 bases, J shed 0 bases, and the junction held 0 bases outside the gene matches. DNA of the CDR3: TGTGCCAGCAGCTTGGGACAGGGGGCAACTAATGAAAAACTGTTTTTT. Encoded protein: CASSLGQGATNEKLFF.

V usage is TRBV6-1 and J usage is TRBJ1-1; perhaps TRBD1 as D (5 bases). Germline V gene lookup returns CDR1 MNHNS and CDR2 SASEGT. The CDR3 runs to 14 residues. Trimming removed 2 bases at V and 2 bases at J, with 9 bases between. CDR3 DNA sequence: TGTGCCAGCAGTGAACTAGACAGAAACACTGAAGCTTTCTTT. It encodes CASSELDRNTEAFF.